This TCR beta chain derives from a study of blood T cell repertoires in COVID-19. About the study: Acute and convalescent COVID-19 specimens originated in the United States, Italy and Spain.

In the authors' methods: Counts of nucleated cells, estimated from reference gene primer amplification, were obtained. Only in-frame clones appear in the TCRdb table, and some are missing; sequencing was by immunoSEQ multiplex PCR. V, J and clone size are taken as reported in that table, and D and trimming were inferred from the DNA itself. The table includes almost 45,000 clones, about 70% detected once. V lost 0 bases to trimming and J lost 10 bases, with 10 bases between them. Germline V gives CDR1 SGHTA, CDR2 FQGNSA. The CDR3 is 14 residues long. The TCR sequence derives from a man older than 75 with acute or convalescent COVID-19. Sequenced: peripheral blood. This chain joins TRBV7-2 and TRBJ1-6; a weak D match, TRBD1 (6 bases). The CDR3 here is CASSLAGGRSPLHF. As DNA, the CDR3 is TGTGCCAGCAGCTTAGCAGGGGGACGATCACCCCTCCACTTT.